In terms of frequency, the clone carrying this T cell receptor beta chain is medium-sized. The antigen is not known. These data come from a study of T cell clusters in autoimmune cytopenias. General study points: TRB repertoire shifts in secondary cytopenia and chronic lymphocytic leukemia mostly reflected lymphoma, not autoimmunity. Active autoimmune hepatitis patients had approximately 3.2-fold fewer exclusive TRB clusters than healthy donors. Primary autoimmune cytopenia patients seemingly lacked the physiological T cell clusters found in healthy donors.

One tube held mixed TRB-A and TRB-B primer pools for touch-down PCR. TCRdb reprocessed the multiplex PCR reads and reports one entry per CDR3 protein, with no DNA. The table gives some 3,500 distinct CDR3 sequences; the top ten clones make up 3.3% of it. Each sample's input was around 250 ng genomic DNA, some 34,000 genome equivalents. Germline loops: CDR1 MNHEY, CDR2 SMNVEV (reference sequence). This CDR3 has 14 residues. Sample: peripheral blood. This chain joins TRBV27 and TRBJ1-1; the D call from TCRdb, TRBD1, cannot be confirmed without DNA. This TCR was recovered from a human donor with an autoimmune cytopenia or autoimmune hepatitis (not recorded which). The CDR3 protein is CASRERGGAKEAFF.